The 30 T cell receptor beta chains reported below all come from one sample, sequenced in a study of shared clonotypes between healthy human individuals. Some clones are missing from TCRdb's copy, which holds only in-frame ones; the method was immunoSEQ multiplex PCR. Of about 1 million clones in the sample, about 75% were seen once. The sample comprised memory CD4+ T cells sorted from blood. Documented subset: CD45RA-negative fraction. These receptors were obtained from a man between 18 and 29 years old in good health.

This chain uses TRBV18 with TRBJ1-1; D not resolved. V lost 0 bases and J lost 1, with 9 bases in between. The CDR3 consists of 15 residues. Per germline, CDR1 KGHSH and CDR2 LQKENI. The CDR3 DNA is TGTGCCAGCTCACCACCGGCAGGAGCGAACACTGAAGCTTTCTTT. It translates to CASSPPAGANTEAFF.

The rearrangement joins TRBV30 to TRBJ2-5; 8 bases align to TRBD1. This CDR3 region has 14 residues. Trimming cost V 4 bases and J 5 bases; bases outside gene matches: 9. Germline V CDR1 and CDR2: GTSNPN, SVGIG (reference sequence). The CDR3 DNA is TGTGCCTGGAACCCCGGGACAGGATCCGAGACCCAGTACTTC. This encodes CAWNPGTGSETQYF.

This rearrangement joins TRBV6-6 to TRBJ1-2, with a weak D call TRBD1 (5 bases). V was cut by 8 bases and J by 4 bases, with 20 bases left in between. CDR1 and CDR2 from the germline V gene are MNHNY and SVGAGI (reference sequence). This CDR3 contains 15 residues. The CDR3: CASRLDGRDFYGYTF. The CDR3 bases are TGTGCCAGCCGACTCGACGGGAGGGACTTCTATGGCTACACCTTC.

The rearrangement joins TRBV18 to TRBJ1-4, with a tentative D call TRBD1 (6 bases). The CDR3 spans 15 residues. Trimming cost V 0 bases and J 8 bases, with 13 bases left between them. Looked up from germline, CDR1 is KGHSH and CDR2 is LQKENI. The CDR3 DNA follows: TGTGCCAGCTCACCACCGATAGTCGGGGGCGAAAAACTGTTTTTT. Translating gives CASSPPIVGGEKLFF.

The chain employs TRBV4-1 and TRBJ2-1; TRBD2 matches 10 bases. Germline lookup yields CDR1 MGHRA and CDR2 YSYEKL. The CDR3 covers 16 residues. The trim removed 1 base at V and 8 bases at J, leaving 8 bases unmatched. The CDR3 nucleotides are TGCGCCAGCAGCCAAGGCCAGCGGGGGGGCCGGGATGAGCAGTTCTTC. It is translated as CASSQGQRGGRDEQFF.

The CDR3, as DNA: TGTGCCAGCAGCCTCCAGGGTCGGTACACCTTC. Translated: CASSLQGRYTF. This chain joins TRBV4-2 and TRBJ1-2; TRBD1 might be the D (5 bases). The ends were cut back, 4 bases at V and 11 bases at J, with 11 bases in the middle. The CDR3 extends over 11 amino acids. Germline V CDR1 and CDR2: LGHNA, YNFKEQ.

This chain links TRBV28 with TRBJ1-2; D is undetermined. V lost 6 bases and J 8 bases, leaving 16 bases between the germline ends. CDR3 length: 13 amino acids. Germline CDR1 and CDR2: MDHEN and SYDVKM. CDR3 in DNA: TGTGCCAGCAGACTATCCGTTGTTGGAGGCTACACCTTC. This encodes CASRLSVVGGYTF.

The genes are TRBV10-3 and TRBJ1-1; weak D call: TRBD1 (6 bases). The CDR3 covers 12 residues. Trimming took off 5 bases at V and 10 bases at J, with 14 bases between the two ends. Germline loops: CDR1 ENHRY, CDR2 SYGVKD. The CDR3 nucleotides read TGTGCCATCAGTCCAGGGTCAGGGGCAGCTTTCTTT. Translated, it gives CAISPGSGAAFF.

The chain has TRBV5-8 and TRBJ2-6, with D possibly TRBD1 on 5 matching bases. V lost 4 bases and J 0 bases, leaving 8 bases between the germline ends. CDR1 and CDR2 from the germline V gene are SGHTS and YDEGEE. The CDR3 has 15 residues. The CDR3 sequence: CASSLGDSGANVLTF. For the CDR3, the DNA is TGTGCCAGCAGCCTAGGGGACTCTGGGGCCAACGTCCTGACTTTC.

This chain connects TRBV29-1 to TRBJ2-1; possibly TRBD1 or TRBD2 for D (7 bases each). V was shortened by 7 bases and J by 10 bases, with 23 bases between the two germline ends. The CDR3 runs to 14 residues. The germline V gene encodes CDR1 SQVTM and CDR2 ANQGSEA. The CDR3 loop reads CSAPAPGGRGEQFF. The CDR3 coding sequence is TGCAGCGCCCCCGCTCCGGGAGGCAGGGGGGAGCAGTTCTTC.

The chain carries TRBV2 and TRBJ1-1; a possible D gene is TRBD1 (6 bases). Germline-derived CDR1 and CDR2 are SNHLY and FYNNEI. The germline V and J ends were trimmed by 8 bases and 2 bases, with 12 bases remaining between them. The length of the CDR3 is 13 residues. The CDR3 loop is CASARQVNTEAFF. The CDR3 region has the DNA TGTGCCAGCGCCAGACAGGTCAACACTGAAGCTTTCTTT.

V gene TRBV7-9 combines with J gene TRBJ2-3, with D possibly being TRBD1 (7 bases). CDR1 and CDR2 from the germline V gene are SEHNR and FQNEAQ (reference sequence). This CDR3 contains 17 residues. Trimming removed 1 base from V and 6 bases from J, with 20 bases in between. CDR3: CASSLDRSGGLTDTQYF. The CDR3 DNA sequence: TGTGCCAGCAGCTTAGATCGGTCAGGGGGGCTTACCGATACGCAGTATTTT.

The chain is built from TRBV10-3 and TRBJ1-2; D not certain. This CDR3 spans 12 amino acids. Between the trimmed V and J ends, which lost 3 bases and 8 bases, there was a span of 10 bases. Germline CDR1 is ENHRY and CDR2 is SYGVKD. The CDR3 loop reads CAISESPGGYTF. The CDR3 coding sequence is TGTGCCATCAGTGAAAGTCCTGGAGGCTACACCTTC.

The chain carries TRBV6-1 and TRBJ2-7; 7 bases are shared with TRBD1. This CDR3 region has 13 residues. Germline V gene lookup returns CDR1 MNHNS and CDR2 SASEGT. V was pared by 6 bases and J by 4 bases, with 6 bases of the junction left unmatched. The CDR3 DNA is TGTGCCAGCAGCGGACAGGAAGGGTACGAGCAGTACTTC. Amino acid sequence: CASSGQEGYEQYF.

V usage is TRBV28 and J usage is TRBJ2-6, with 8 positions matching TRBD2. Germline CDR1 MDHEN, CDR2 SYDVKM. The CDR3 consists of 17 residues. V lost 7 bases, J lost 1 base, and 9 bases stayed unmatched. CDR3 coding DNA: TGTGCCAGCACCGTCGGGGGGGCTATATCTGGGGCCAACGTCCTGACTTTC. This encodes CASTVGGAISGANVLTF.

The chain employs TRBV9 and TRBJ1-2; possible D gene TRBD1, 5 bases. The germline gives CDR1 SGDLS, CDR2 YYNGEE. The CDR3 contains 14 residues. V was shortened by 3 bases and J by 5 bases, with 14 bases between the two germline ends. The DNA of the CDR3 is TGTGCCAGCAGCGCCGACAGTAGAGGGTATGGCTACACCTTC. It specifies CASSADSRGYGYTF.

The chain employs TRBV10-3 and TRBJ1-4; maybe TRBD1 (6 bases). Trimming left V 10 bases short and J 2 bases short, with 11 bases between. The CDR3 covers 13 residues. Germline V gene sequence: CDR1 ENHRY, CDR2 SYGVKD. The CDR3 DNA reads TGTGCCACGCGGCAGGGGACTAATGAAAAACTGTTTTTT. It translates to CATRQGTNEKLFF.

This clone occurred once. The rearrangement links TRBV6-5 to TRBJ2-1, with 12 bases aligning to TRBD2. Germline CDR1 reads MNHEY; CDR2 reads SVGAGI. The CDR3 is 16 residues long. V was clipped by 2 bases and J by 8 bases; unmatched bases: 7. In DNA, the CDR3 is TGTGCCAGCAGTTACCCCCTAGCGGGAGGGGTCCATGAGCAGTTCTTC. The encoded protein is CASSYPLAGGVHEQFF.

The gene calls are TRBV7-9 and TRBJ1-2; D possibly corresponds to TRBD1 (6 bases). Germline CDR1 is SEHNR and CDR2 is FQNEAQ (reference sequence). Trimming pared 5 bases from V and 8 bases from J, leaving 15 bases between. The CDR3 runs 13 residues. This CDR3 reads CASSANRVQGYTF. CDR3 DNA: TGTGCCAGCAGCGCTAACAGGGTCCAGGGCTACACCTTC. Filled out from reference TRBV7-9 and TRBJ1-2, the complete variable domain reads DTGVSQNPRHKITKRGQNVTFRCDPISEHNRLYWYRQTLGQGPEFLTYFQNEAQLEKSRLLSDRFSAERPKGSFSTLEIQRTEQGDSAMYLCASSANRVQGYTFGSGTRLTVV.

This chain uses TRBV5-1 with TRBJ2-7; 10 bases fit TRBD1. The germline V gene encodes CDR1 SGHRS and CDR2 YFSETQ. V gave up 0 bases and J gave up 5 bases; unmatched junction bases: 8. The CDR3 is made up of 16 amino acids. The DNA for the CDR3 is TGCGCCAGCAGCTTGGGAGGGACAGGGGTCCACCACGAGCAGTACTTC. It translates to CASSLGGTGVHHEQYF.

V and J are TRBV9 and TRBJ2-1, with a possible D match to TRBD2 (6 bases). Germline loops: CDR1 SGDLS, CDR2 YYNGEE. Trimming took off 0 bases at V and 9 bases at J, with 16 bases between the two ends. The CDR3 is 15 residues long. The CDR3 DNA reads TGTGCCAGCAGCGTAGGCCGGGGGTCGCAGAGTGAGCAGTTCTTC. It encodes CASSVGRGSQSEQFF.

The chain recombines TRBV11-2 with TRBJ2-2, with 11 nucleotides matching TRBD2. Germline trimming cut 2 bases from V and 6 bases from J; bases unmatched to any gene: 2. CDR1 SGHAT and CDR2 FQNNGV come from the germline V gene. This CDR3 has 15 residues. The CDR3 DNA reads TGTGCCAGCAGCTTACGACTAGCGGGACCCGGGGAGCTGTTTTTT. It codes for CASSLRLAGPGELFF.

This clone was seen a few times. The DNA for the CDR3 is TGTGCCAGCAGTGAACTTATACAGGTCTACGAGCAGTACTTC. Residues: CASSELIQVYEQYF. The rearrangement joins TRBV6-1 to TRBJ2-7; possibly TRBD1 for D (5 bases). V shed 2 bases and J shed 3 bases, with 11 bases lying between them. This CDR3 spans 14 amino acids. CDR1 is MNHNS, CDR2 SASEGT, per germline.

The V and J genes are TRBV19 and TRBJ2-3, with 8 bases matching TRBD1. The germline CDR1 and CDR2 sequences are LNHDA and SQIVND (reference sequence). The V gene end was trimmed by 9 bases and the J gene end by 0 bases; junction bases not matched to a gene: 5. The CDR3 consists of 14 residues. In DNA, the CDR3 is TGTGCCAGCAACAGGGGGACGAGCACAGATACGCAGTATTTT. The encoded protein is CASNRGTSTDTQYF.

In its sample, this clone was seen once. Different DNA sequences within this sample yield the same CDR3. The chain combines TRBV28 with TRBJ2-7; D might be TRBD1 or TRBD2, each matching 5 bases. The CDR3 has 12 residues. The V end was cut by 5 bases, the J end by 6 bases, with 11 bases between. CDR1 is MDHEN and CDR2 is SYDVKM in the germline V gene. CDR3 in amino acids: CASSLGVREQYF. The CDR3 region has the DNA TGTGCCAGCAGTCTGGGGGTGCGCGAGCAGTACTTC.

This sequence joins TRBV30 and TRBJ2-5, with D possibly TRBD1 on 5 matching bases. The CDR3 loop spans 13 amino acids. Germline lookup yields CDR1 GTSNPN and CDR2 SVGIG (reference sequence). V lost 3 bases, J lost 2 bases, and 10 bases lay in between. The CDR3 DNA reads TGTGCCTGGAGCCTCGGACATCAAGAGACCCAGTACTTC. Protein sequence: CAWSLGHQETQYF.

The V and J genes are TRBV7-9 and TRBJ1-6; D is unresolved. The CDR3 covers 16 residues. V lost 5 bases to trimming and J lost 5 bases, with 16 bases between them. Germline-derived CDR1 and CDR2 are SEHNR and FQNEAQ (reference sequence). DNA of the CDR3: TGTGCCAGCAGCGATAGTGGGTTTTACGATAATTCACCCCTCCACTTT. Protein: CASSDSGFYDNSPLHF.

This clone was observed a few times. This sequence joins TRBV30 and TRBJ1-1; D ambiguous. Trimming stripped 2 bases from V and 1 base from J, with 14 bases between. CDR3 length equals 15 residues. Germline V gives CDR1 GTSNPN, CDR2 SVGIG (reference sequence). DNA for the CDR3: TGTGCCTGGAGTCGCCCTGGACGGCAGAACACTGAAGCTTTCTTT. Its protein is CAWSRPGRQNTEAFF.

The V call is TRBV7-8, the J call TRBJ2-7; TRBD2 agrees at 13 bases. The CDR3 consists of 19 residues. Trimming at V came to 5 bases and at J to 2 bases, leaving 15 bases not matched to a gene. CDR1 and CDR2 from the germline V gene are SGHVS and FQNEAQ. The CDR3 region is CASSHTQTSGRIVPYEQYF. The CDR3 nucleotides are TGTGCCAGCAGCCATACCCAGACTAGCGGGAGGATAGTACCCTACGAGCAGTACTTC.

V gene TRBV10-1 combines with J gene TRBJ2-4; D is uncertain. Deletions cut 3 bases from V and 9 bases from J, with 12 bases between. CDR1 is WNHNN and CDR2 is SYGVQD in the germline V gene (reference sequence). The CDR3 runs 13 residues. CDR3 sequence: CASSDDGAGIQYF. CDR3 in DNA: TGCGCCAGCAGTGACGACGGTGCCGGCATTCAGTACTTC.